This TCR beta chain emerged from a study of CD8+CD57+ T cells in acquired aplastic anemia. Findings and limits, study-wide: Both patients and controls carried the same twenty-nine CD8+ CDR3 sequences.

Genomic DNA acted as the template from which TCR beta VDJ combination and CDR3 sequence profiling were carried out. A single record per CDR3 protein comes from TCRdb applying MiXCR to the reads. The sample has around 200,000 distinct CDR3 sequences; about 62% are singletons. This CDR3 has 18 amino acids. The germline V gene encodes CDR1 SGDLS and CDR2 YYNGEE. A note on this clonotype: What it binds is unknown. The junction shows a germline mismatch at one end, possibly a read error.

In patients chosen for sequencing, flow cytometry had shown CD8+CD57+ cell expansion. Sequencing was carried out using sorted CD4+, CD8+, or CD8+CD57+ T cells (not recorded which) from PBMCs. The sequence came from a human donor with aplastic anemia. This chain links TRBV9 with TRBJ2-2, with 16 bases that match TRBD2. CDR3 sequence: CASSLGTSGGAGTGELFF. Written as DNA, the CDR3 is TGCGCCAGCAGCCTAGGGACTAGCGGGGGGGCCGGCACCGGGGAGCTGTTTTTT.